This record concerns one TCR beta chain sequence. The source of the sample is a study of T cell changes during pregnancy in multiple sclerosis. Data came from immunoSEQ multiplex PCR; TCRdb stores just in-frame clones and leaves some out. The sample holds some 99,000 clones, approximately 95% seen once. Germline CDR1 MNHNY, CDR2 SVGAGI (reference sequence). Trimming removed 1 base from V and 0 bases from J, with 3 bases in between. This CDR3 has 13 amino acids. V gene TRBV6-6 combines with J gene TRBJ1-2; D not resolved. The starting material was peripheral blood, obtained after pregnancy. This clonotype was obtained from a female donor with multiple sclerosis, enrolled in a pregnancy study. The CDR3 sequence is CASSYLSNYGYTF. CDR3 sequence (DNA): TGTGCCAGCAGTTACTTATCTAACTATGGCTACACCTTC.